The rows below give T cell receptor beta chains drawn from one sample of a study of T-cell reconstitution after alpha-beta-depleted transplantation in children. TCRdb recomputed calls from the PCR reads with MiXCR, one row per CDR3 protein. The repertoire has some 550,000 distinct CDR3 sequences, approximately 20% of them found once; the top ten carry 2.5% to 3.5%. Sequencing used PBMCs from the stem cell graft donor, obtained from the stem cell graft. Every receptor here comes from a human donor who donated a stem cell graft to a child with acute lymphoblastic leukemia. Each CDR3 is given with its conserved first and last residue. The order of the fields is D gene, clone size, J gene, V gene, CDR3 DNA, CDR3 protein. D genes are given only for firm matches. Some rows mark clone size as missing; the rest say once, few, many or name a class of expanded clone.

d_gene: NA; abundance: NA; j_gene: TRBJ2-3; v_gene: TRBV5-1; CDR3nt: TGCGCCAGCAGCTTGGCCAAGACCGGCCGCACAGATACGCAGTATTTT; CDR3aa: CASSLAKTGRTDTQYF
d_gene: NA; abundance: NA; j_gene: TRBJ1-1; v_gene: TRBV7-9; CDR3nt: TGTGCCAGCACCTCCGGCAGGGCGAACACTGAAGCTTTCTTT; CDR3aa: CASTSGRANTEAFF
d_gene: NA; abundance: NA; j_gene: TRBJ2-7; v_gene: TRBV4-1; CDR3nt: TGCGCCAGCAGCCAAGGGTATCGCTACGAGCAGTACTTC; CDR3aa: CASSQGYRYEQYF
d_gene: TRBD2; abundance: few; j_gene: TRBJ2-1; v_gene: TRBV7-8; CDR3nt: TGTGCCAGCGGGGGGACTAGCCAGTTCTTC; CDR3aa: CASGGTSQFF
d_gene: TRBD1; abundance: few; j_gene: TRBJ1-5; v_gene: TRBV27; CDR3nt: TGTGCCAGCAGCCGTTCAGGGGGCGGTCAGCCCCAGCATTTT; CDR3aa: CASSRSGGGQPQHF
d_gene: NA; abundance: NA; j_gene: TRBJ1-1; v_gene: TRBV7-8; CDR3nt: TGTGCCAGCCTACAGGACGTTAACACTGAAGCTTTCTTT; CDR3aa: CASLQDVNTEAFF
d_gene: TRBD1; abundance: few; j_gene: TRBJ1-1; v_gene: TRBV20-1; CDR3nt: TGCAGTGCTTACAGGGGAGCGAAGGGGCCGAACACTGAAGCTTTCTTT; CDR3aa: CSAYRGAKGPNTEAFF
d_gene: NA; abundance: NA; j_gene: TRBJ2-1; v_gene: TRBV20-1; CDR3nt: TGCAGTGCCAAAAGGACAGCCCGCTCCTACAATGAGCAGTTCTTC; CDR3aa: CSAKRTARSYNEQFF
d_gene: NA; abundance: NA; j_gene: TRBJ2-7; v_gene: TRBV3-1; CDR3nt: TGTGCCAGCAGCGAAACCCTTAGGGGGAGTTACGAGCAGTACTTC; CDR3aa: CASSETLRGSYEQYF
d_gene: NA; abundance: few; j_gene: TRBJ2-7; v_gene: TRBV5-6; CDR3nt: TGTGCCAGCAGCTTTCGCCGCTTAGGGGAGCAGTACTTC; CDR3aa: CASSFRRLGEQYF
d_gene: TRBD1; abundance: NA; j_gene: TRBJ2-7; v_gene: TRBV3-1; CDR3nt: TGTGCCAGCAGCCAATTTTCGGACAGGGGGGCCTCCTACGAGCAGTACTTC; CDR3aa: CASSQFSDRGASYEQYF
d_gene: TRBD2; abundance: NA; j_gene: TRBJ2-5; v_gene: TRBV29-1; CDR3nt: TGCAGCGGGGGAGCGGGAGTAGAGACCCAGTACTTC; CDR3aa: CSGGAGVETQYF
d_gene: NA; abundance: NA; j_gene: TRBJ2-7; v_gene: TRBV2; CDR3nt: TGTGCCAGCAGTCCGGGACACGGAATTACCTACGAGCAGTACTTC; CDR3aa: CASSPGHGITYEQYF
d_gene: NA; abundance: NA; j_gene: TRBJ2-2; v_gene: TRBV18; CDR3nt: TGTGCCAGCTCACCGGCGGGATTTGACACCGGGGAGCTGTTTTTT; CDR3aa: CASSPAGFDTGELFF
d_gene: NA; abundance: few; j_gene: TRBJ2-6; v_gene: TRBV5-1; CDR3nt: TGCGCCAGCAGAGTGAGGTCTGGGGCCAACGTCCTGACTTTC; CDR3aa: CASRVRSGANVLTF
d_gene: NA; abundance: NA; j_gene: TRBJ2-1; v_gene: TRBV6-1; CDR3nt: TGTGCCAGCAGGACCGTACTGGGGGCAGACTCCTACAATGAGCAGTTCTTC; CDR3aa: CASRTVLGADSYNEQFF
d_gene: NA; abundance: NA; j_gene: TRBJ2-1; v_gene: TRBV27; CDR3nt: TGTGCCAGCAGTTTCCCCGCTGGGGCCTCCTACAATGAGCAGTTCTTC; CDR3aa: CASSFPAGASYNEQFF
d_gene: NA; abundance: NA; j_gene: TRBJ2-5; v_gene: TRBV9; CDR3nt: TGTGCCAGCAGCGTAATTGGGACGGGGTCAGAGACCCAGTACTTC; CDR3aa: CASSVIGTGSETQYF
d_gene: NA; abundance: few; j_gene: TRBJ2-2; v_gene: TRBV5-1; CDR3nt: TGCGCCAGCGGCCTGACAGGCACCGGGGAGCTGTTTTTT; CDR3aa: CASGLTGTGELFF
d_gene: TRBD1; abundance: NA; j_gene: TRBJ2-5; v_gene: TRBV4-1; CDR3nt: TGCGCCAGCAGCCAAGATGCAGGGGCAGGGGGCCGGAAGACCCAGTACTTC; CDR3aa: CASSQDAGAGGRKTQYF
d_gene: NA; abundance: few; j_gene: TRBJ1-1; v_gene: TRBV4-1; CDR3nt: TGCGCCAGCAGCGTCGGGATCACTGAAGCTTTCTTT; CDR3aa: CASSVGITEAFF
d_gene: NA; abundance: NA; j_gene: TRBJ1-1; v_gene: TRBV25-1; CDR3nt: TGTGCCAGCAGTGAATTGGAGACAGCAAACACTGAAGCTTTCTTT; CDR3aa: CASSELETANTEAFF
d_gene: TRBD2; abundance: NA; j_gene: TRBJ2-3; v_gene: TRBV5-1; CDR3nt: TGCGCCAGCAGCTTGGATGGGGCTAGCGGGACAGCAGATACGCAGTATTTT; CDR3aa: CASSLDGASGTADTQYF
d_gene: NA; abundance: few; j_gene: TRBJ2-6; v_gene: TRBV5-1; CDR3nt: TGCGCCAGCAGCTTAGGATACGGGGCCAACGTCCTGACTTTC; CDR3aa: CASSLGYGANVLTF
d_gene: TRBD1; abundance: few; j_gene: TRBJ1-6; v_gene: TRBV27; CDR3nt: TGTGCCAGCAGTTTAGGACAGGGGCCCCTCCACTTT; CDR3aa: CASSLGQGPLHF
d_gene: TRBD1; abundance: few; j_gene: TRBJ1-5; v_gene: TRBV27; CDR3nt: TGTGCCAGCAGTTTATCCACAGGGGGCAGGCAGCCCCAGCATTTT; CDR3aa: CASSLSTGGRQPQHF
d_gene: NA; abundance: NA; j_gene: TRBJ1-5; v_gene: TRBV20-1; CDR3nt: TGCAGTGCGTATATCAGGGGTGAAAACAATCAGCCCCAGCATTTT; CDR3aa: CSAYIRGENNQPQHF
d_gene: NA; abundance: few; j_gene: TRBJ2-3; v_gene: TRBV12-5; CDR3nt: TGTGCTAGTGGTTTGGTACCAGGGATGAGGGATACGCAGTATTTT; CDR3aa: CASGLVPGMRDTQYF